Shown below are 10 T cell receptor beta chains from a single sample sequenced in a study of graft-versus-host responses after intestinal transplantation. Data came from immunoSEQ multiplex PCR; TCRdb stores just in-frame clones and leaves some out. The repertoire has about 16,000 clones, 80% to 90% of them found once; the top ten carry roughly 6%. This specimen consisted of PBMCs, obtained about 110 days after intestinal transplant. The receptors stem from a human patient who received an intestinal transplant, so some T cells may come from the graft donor.

This chain links TRBV11-2 with TRBJ2-2; D assignment may be TRBD1 or TRBD2 (6 bases each). V shed 5 bases and J shed 7 bases, with 14 bases lying between them. Germline V lookup: CDR1 SGHAT, CDR2 FQNNGV. The CDR3 extends over 14 amino acids. CDR3 DNA: TGTGCCAGCAGCCCCGGGGGCACCCGCGGGGAGCTGTTTTTT. Translation: CASSPGGTRGELFF.

The chain uses TRBV5-8 and TRBJ2-5, with 7 bases fitting TRBD2. The trim removed 2 bases at V and 3 bases at J, leaving 1 base unmatched. Germline-derived CDR1 and CDR2 are SGHTS and YDEGEE. This CDR3 has 13 residues. The DNA of the CDR3 is TGTGCCAGCAGCTTTCGGGGGGAAGAGACCCAGTACTTC. Residues: CASSFRGEETQYF.

The CDR3, as DNA: TGTGCCAGTAGTATATCCGCCAGGGAGCAGTTCTTC. This sequence encodes CASSISAREQFF. The rearrangement joins TRBV19 to TRBJ2-1; D not certain. This CDR3 has 12 amino acids. Per germline, CDR1 LNHDA and CDR2 SQIVND (reference sequence). Trimming left V 2 bases short and J 10 bases short, with 9 bases between.

The chain combines TRBV7-2 with TRBJ1-1; D is perhaps TRBD1 (5 bases). V lost 2 bases to trimming and J lost 0 bases, with 13 bases between them. This CDR3 is 16 amino acids long. Germline V lookup: CDR1 SGHTA, CDR2 FQGNSA. This CDR3 is CASSLSRDLLNTEAFF. The CDR3, as DNA: TGTGCCAGCAGCTTAAGCCGGGACCTCTTGAACACTGAAGCTTTCTTT.

This chain joins TRBV7-3 and TRBJ1-2; D might be TRBD1 (6 bases). The V gene lost 1 base and the J gene lost 4 bases, with 13 bases spanning the gap. This CDR3 contains 15 residues. The germline V gene encodes CDR1 SGHTA and CDR2 FQGTGA. The CDR3 DNA is TGTGCCAGCAGCTTAAGGGGGCCGAATGGCTATGGCTACACCTTC. Protein sequence: CASSLRGPNGYGYTF.

V is TRBV7-9 and J is TRBJ2-7; 9 nucleotides align to TRBD1. Germline trimming cut 1 base from V and 6 bases from J; bases unmatched to any gene: 4. CDR1 and CDR2 from the germline V gene are SEHNR and FQNEAQ (reference sequence). The CDR3 sequence is 14 residues long. The CDR3 nucleotides are TGTGCCAGCAGCTTAGTTGGACAGGGGACCGAGCAGTACTTC. It encodes CASSLVGQGTEQYF.

This chain connects TRBV5-8 to TRBJ2-1; the D call may be TRBD1 or TRBD2 (5 bases each). Trimming took 5 bases from V and 6 from J, leaving 18 bases between them. The CDR3 loop spans 15 amino acids. Germline V CDR1 and CDR2: SGHTS, YDEGEE. CDR3 residues: CASRGDFRYSNEQFF. CDR3 bases: TGTGCCAGCAGGGGGGATTTTCGATACTCCAATGAGCAGTTCTTC. The whole variable domain, filled in from reference TRBV5-8 and TRBJ2-1, reads EAGVTQSPTHLIKTRGQQATLRCSPISGHTSVYWYQQALGLGLQFLLWYDEGEERNRGNFPPRFSGRQFPNYSSELNVNALELEDSALYLCASRGDFRYSNEQFFGPGTRLTVL.

V usage is TRBV9 and J usage is TRBJ2-3; no definite D call. Trimming pared 0 bases from V and 2 bases from J, leaving 16 bases between. CDR3 length: 17 amino acids. Germline V CDR1 and CDR2: SGDLS, YYNGEE. In DNA, the CDR3 is TGTGCCAGCAGCGTAGGGGTAGTAGATGAACTCACAGATACGCAGTATTTT. Encoded protein: CASSVGVVDELTDTQYF.

The rearrangement links TRBV19 to TRBJ2-1; 9 nucleotides line up with TRBD1. Trimming took 1 base from V and 8 from J; bases not matched to a gene: 3. Germline CDR1 LNHDA, CDR2 SQIVND (reference sequence). This CDR3 is built from 14 residues. Here the CDR3 reads CASSIGDRDDEQFF. CDR3 DNA sequence: TGTGCCAGTAGTATAGGGGACAGGGATGATGAGCAGTTCTTC.

The rearrangement joins TRBV10-1 to TRBJ2-6; D perhaps matches TRBD2 (7 bases). Per the germline V gene, CDR1 is WNHNN and CDR2 is SYGVQD (reference sequence). Trimming pared 0 bases from V and 0 bases from J, leaving 21 bases between. The CDR3 totals 21 residues. In DNA form, the CDR3 reads TGCGCCAGCAGTGAGTCACGCGGTGACGGGGGGCGGTACTCTGGGGCCAACGTCCTGACTTTC. Translation: CASSESRGDGGRYSGANVLTF.